These T cell receptor beta chains were read from a single sample in a study of blood T cell repertoires in COVID-19. Sequenced by immunoSEQ multiplex PCR; TCRdb stores in-frame clones only, minus some. The sample holds 190,000 or so clones; approximately 87% are singletons and the top ten take more than 0.7%. Sequencing input: peripheral blood. The receptors here all came from a woman in her 70s with acute or convalescent COVID-19. The conserved cysteine and the conserved F or W are not part of the CDR3 here.

V gene	J gene	CDR3 protein
TRBV7-8	TRBJ2-1	ASSSLGAGGYNEQF
TRBV27	TRBJ2-1	ASRKTGETEQF
TRBV28	TRBJ1-5	ASSPHLGRQPQH
TRBV15	TRBJ1-5	ATSRAPGRGYQPQH
TRBV7-2	TRBJ2-5	ASSLNSRVNWETQY
TRBV13	TRBJ2-1	ASSPRTSGSFEQF
TRBV11-3	TRBJ2-1	ASSLGNSGHNEQF
TRBV9	TRBJ2-3	ASSVDTSGSVTDTQY
TRBV27	TRBJ2-7	ASTTSRPGRFDEQY
TRBV18	TRBJ2-6	ASSLSQGAAGANVLT
TRBV5-4	TRBJ2-5	ASSPFPHTSGSGETQY
TRBV2	TRBJ2-1	ASRGGAYEQF
TRBV15	TRBJ2-7	ATSRVGLGDYEQY
TRBV5-4	TRBJ2-2	ASRPWEGSITGELF
TRBV7-8	TRBJ1-5	ASSLGAPPQH
TRBV6-9	TRBJ2-2	ASSYASGKPGTGELF
TRBV7-6	TRBJ2-1	ASSLPPGTSHNEQF